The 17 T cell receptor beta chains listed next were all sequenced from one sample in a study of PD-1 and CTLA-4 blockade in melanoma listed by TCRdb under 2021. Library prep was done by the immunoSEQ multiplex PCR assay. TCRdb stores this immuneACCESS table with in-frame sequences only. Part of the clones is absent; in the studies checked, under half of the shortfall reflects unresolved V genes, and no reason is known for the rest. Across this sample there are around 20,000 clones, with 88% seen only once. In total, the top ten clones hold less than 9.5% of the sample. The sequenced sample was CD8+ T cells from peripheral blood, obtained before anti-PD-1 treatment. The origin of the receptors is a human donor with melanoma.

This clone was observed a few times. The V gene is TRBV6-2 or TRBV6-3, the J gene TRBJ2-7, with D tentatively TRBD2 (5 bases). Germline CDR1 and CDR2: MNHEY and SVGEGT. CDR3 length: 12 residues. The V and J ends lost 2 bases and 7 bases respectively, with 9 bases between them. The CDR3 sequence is CASSYGREEQYF. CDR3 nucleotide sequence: TGTGCCAGCAGTTACGGCCGGGAAGAGCAGTACTTC.

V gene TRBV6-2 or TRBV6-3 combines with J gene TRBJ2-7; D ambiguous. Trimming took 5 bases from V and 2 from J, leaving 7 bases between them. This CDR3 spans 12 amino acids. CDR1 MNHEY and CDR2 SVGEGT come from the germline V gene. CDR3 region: CASSRTAYEQYF. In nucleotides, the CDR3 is TGTGCCAGCAGTCGCACAGCCTACGAGCAGTACTTC.

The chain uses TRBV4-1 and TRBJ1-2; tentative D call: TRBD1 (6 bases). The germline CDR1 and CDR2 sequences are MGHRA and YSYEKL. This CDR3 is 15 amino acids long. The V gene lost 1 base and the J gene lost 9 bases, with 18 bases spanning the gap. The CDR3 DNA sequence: TGCGCCAGCAGCCAAGGCGCAGGAGGGGACATTAGCTACACCTTC. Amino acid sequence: CASSQGAGGDISYTF.

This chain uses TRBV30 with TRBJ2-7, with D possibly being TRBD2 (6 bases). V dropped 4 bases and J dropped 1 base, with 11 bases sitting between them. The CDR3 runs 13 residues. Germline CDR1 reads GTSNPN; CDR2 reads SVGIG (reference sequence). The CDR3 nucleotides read TGTGCCTGGATGCGGGATGGGTCCTACGAGCAGTACTTC. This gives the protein CAWMRDGSYEQYF. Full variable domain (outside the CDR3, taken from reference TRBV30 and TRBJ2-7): SQTIHQWPATLVQPVGSPLSLECTVEGTSNPNLYWYRQAAGRGLQLLFYSVGIGQISSEVPQNLSASRPQDRQFILSSKKLLLSDSGFYLCAWMRDGSYEQYFGPGTRLTVT.

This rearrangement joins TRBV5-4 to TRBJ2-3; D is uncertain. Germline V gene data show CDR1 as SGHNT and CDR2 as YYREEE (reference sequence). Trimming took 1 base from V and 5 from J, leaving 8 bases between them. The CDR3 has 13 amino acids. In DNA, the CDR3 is TGTGCCAGCAGCTTGTGGTCTGAAGATACGCAGTATTTT. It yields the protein CASSLWSEDTQYF.

CDR3 in amino acids: CASSLYNRVGEAFF. Written as DNA, the CDR3 is TGTGCCAGCAGTTTATACAACAGGGTGGGTGAAGCTTTCTTT. The chain recombines TRBV28 with TRBJ1-1, with D possibly being TRBD1 (6 bases). The CDR3 sequence is 14 residues long. Trimming stripped 1 base from V and 7 bases from J, with 13 bases between. Germline loops: CDR1 MDHEN, CDR2 SYDVKM. Supplemented by reference TRBV28 and TRBJ1-1, the full variable domain reads DVKVTQSSRYLVKRTGEKVFLECVQDMDHENMFWYRQDPGLGLRLIYFSYDVKMKEKGDIPEGYSVSREKKERFSLILESASTNQTSMYLCASSLYNRVGEAFFGQGTRLTVV.

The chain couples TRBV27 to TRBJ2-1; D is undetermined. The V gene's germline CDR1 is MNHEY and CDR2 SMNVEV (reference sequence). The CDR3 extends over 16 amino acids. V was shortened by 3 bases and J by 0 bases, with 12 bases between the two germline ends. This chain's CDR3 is CASSFTHSSSYNEQFF. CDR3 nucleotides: TGTGCCAGCAGTTTCACTCACTCAAGCTCCTACAATGAGCAGTTCTTC.

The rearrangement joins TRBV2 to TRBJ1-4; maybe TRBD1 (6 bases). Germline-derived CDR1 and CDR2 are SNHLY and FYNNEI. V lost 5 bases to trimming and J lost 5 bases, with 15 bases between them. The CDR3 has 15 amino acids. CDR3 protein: CASSSPGTPNEKLFF. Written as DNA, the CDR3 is TGTGCCAGCAGTTCGCCCGGGACACCGAATGAAAAACTGTTTTTT.

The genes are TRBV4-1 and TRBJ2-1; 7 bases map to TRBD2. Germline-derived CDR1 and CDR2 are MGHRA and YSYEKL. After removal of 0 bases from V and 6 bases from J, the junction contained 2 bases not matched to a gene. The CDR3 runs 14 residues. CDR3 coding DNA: TGCGCCAGCAGCCAAGAGGGGGGGTCCAATGAGCAGTTCTTC. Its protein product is CASSQEGGSNEQFF.

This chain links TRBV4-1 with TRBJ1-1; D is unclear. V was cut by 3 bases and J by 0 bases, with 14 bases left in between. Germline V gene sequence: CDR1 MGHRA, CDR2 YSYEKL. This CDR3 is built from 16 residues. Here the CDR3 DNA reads TGCGCCAGCAGCCATATTTCTGGACGGATGAACACTGAAGCTTTCTTT. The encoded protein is CASSHISGRMNTEAFF.

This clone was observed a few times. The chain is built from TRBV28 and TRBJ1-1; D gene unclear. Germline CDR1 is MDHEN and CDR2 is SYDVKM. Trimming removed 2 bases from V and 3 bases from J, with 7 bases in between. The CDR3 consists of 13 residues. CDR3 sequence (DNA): TGTGCCAGCAGTTTACACCGGGACACTGAAGCTTTCTTT. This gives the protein CASSLHRDTEAFF. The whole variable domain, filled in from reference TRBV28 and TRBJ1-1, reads DVKVTQSSRYLVKRTGEKVFLECVQDMDHENMFWYRQDPGLGLRLIYFSYDVKMKEKGDIPEGYSVSREKKERFSLILESASTNQTSMYLCASSLHRDTEAFFGQGTRLTVV.

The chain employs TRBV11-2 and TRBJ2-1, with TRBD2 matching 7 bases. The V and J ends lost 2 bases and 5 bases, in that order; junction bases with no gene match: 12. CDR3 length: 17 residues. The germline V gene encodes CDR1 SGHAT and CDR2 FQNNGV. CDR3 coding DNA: TGTGCCAGCAGCTTATTCCCCGGCGGGGGTTTGAACAATGAGCAGTTCTTC. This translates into CASSLFPGGGLNNEQFF.

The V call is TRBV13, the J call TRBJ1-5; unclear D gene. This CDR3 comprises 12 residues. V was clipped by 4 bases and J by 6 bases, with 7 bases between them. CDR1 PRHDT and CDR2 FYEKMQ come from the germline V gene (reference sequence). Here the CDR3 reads CASSSPGQPQHF. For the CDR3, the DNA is TGTGCCAGCAGCTCCCCGGGTCAGCCCCAGCATTTT. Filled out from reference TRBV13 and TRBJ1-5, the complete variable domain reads AAGVIQSPRHLIKEKRETATLKCYPIPRHDTVYWYQQGPGQDPQFLISFYEKMQSDKGSIPDRFSAQQFSDYHSELNMSSLELGDSALYFCASSSPGQPQHFGDGTRLSIL.

The DNA of the CDR3 is TGTGCCAGCAGCCAAGATCAGACAGCAACCGGGGAGCTGTTTTTT. This gives the protein CASSQDQTATGELFF. The genes are TRBV3-1 (or the pseudogene TRBV3-2) and TRBJ2-2, with TRBD1 as a possible D gene (5 bases). Germline loops: CDR1 LGHDT, CDR2 YNNKEL (reference sequence). The V and J ends lost 0 bases and 5 bases respectively, with 10 bases between them. The CDR3 extends over 15 amino acids.

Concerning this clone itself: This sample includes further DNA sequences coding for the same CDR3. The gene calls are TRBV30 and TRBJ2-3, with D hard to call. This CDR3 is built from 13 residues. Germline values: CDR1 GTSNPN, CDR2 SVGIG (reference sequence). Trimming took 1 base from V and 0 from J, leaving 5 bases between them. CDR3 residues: CAWSAGSTDTQYF. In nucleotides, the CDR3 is TGTGCCTGGAGTGCCGGGAGCACAGATACGCAGTATTTT.

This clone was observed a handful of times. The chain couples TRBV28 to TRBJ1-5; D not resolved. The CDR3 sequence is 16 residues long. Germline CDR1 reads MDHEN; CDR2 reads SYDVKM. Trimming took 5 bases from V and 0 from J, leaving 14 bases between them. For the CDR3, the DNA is TGTGCCAGCAGTCCATCCCGGAGCAGTAGCAATCAGCCCCAGCATTTT. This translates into CASSPSRSSSNQPQHF.

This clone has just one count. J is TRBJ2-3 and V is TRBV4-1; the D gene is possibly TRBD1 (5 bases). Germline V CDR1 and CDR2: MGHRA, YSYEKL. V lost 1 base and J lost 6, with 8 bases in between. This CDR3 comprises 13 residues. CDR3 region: CASSQGSGDTQYF. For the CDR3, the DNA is TGCGCCAGCAGCCAAGGATCAGGGGATACGCAGTATTTT.